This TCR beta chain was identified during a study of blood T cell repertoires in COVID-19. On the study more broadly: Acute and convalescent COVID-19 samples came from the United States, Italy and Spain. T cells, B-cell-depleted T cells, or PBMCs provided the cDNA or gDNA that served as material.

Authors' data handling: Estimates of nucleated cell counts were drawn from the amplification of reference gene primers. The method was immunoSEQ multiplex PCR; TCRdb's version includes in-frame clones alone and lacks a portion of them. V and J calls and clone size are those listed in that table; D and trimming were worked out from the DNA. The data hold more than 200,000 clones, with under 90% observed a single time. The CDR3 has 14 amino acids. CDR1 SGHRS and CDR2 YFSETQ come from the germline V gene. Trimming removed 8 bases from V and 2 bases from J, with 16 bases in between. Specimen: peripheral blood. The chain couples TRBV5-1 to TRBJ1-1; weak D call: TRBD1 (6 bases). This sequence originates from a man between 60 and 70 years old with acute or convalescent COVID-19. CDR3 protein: CASGLGGENTEAFF. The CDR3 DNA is TGCGCCAGTGGCCTTGGGGGCGAAAACACTGAAGCTTTCTTT.